Detailed here is one T cell receptor beta chain. Its antigen remains unknown. The source of the sample is a study of early T cells in non-severe SARS-CoV-2 infection. Study summary: The input, bulk RNA from unsorted whole blood, was sequenced, and chains were unpaired.

The study, taken as a whole, reports: VDJdb matching skewed toward anti-spike CD8 responses, missing private and CD4 specificities.

Each cDNA molecule carried a unique molecular identifier. MiXCR, run by TCRdb on the 5' RACE reads, gives a single entry per CDR3 protein. The data show 46,000 or so distinct CDR3 sequences, with less than 8.5% seen just once and more than 7.5% held by the top ten. Germline V CDR1 and CDR2: KGHSH, LQKENI. V lost 6 bases and J lost 2, with 12 bases in between. The CDR3 has 14 residues. The clonotype originates from an adult who was a healthcare worker with PCR-confirmed SARS-CoV-2 infection or an uninfected control (not recorded which). This chain joins TRBV18 and TRBJ2-3; tentatively, D is TRBD1 or TRBD2 (5 bases each). The sample taken for sequencing was whole blood. The CDR3: CASSPGTHTDTQYF. DNA of the CDR3: TGTGCCAGCTCCCCCGGGACGCACACAGATACGCAGTATTTT.